These T cell receptor beta chains were read from a single sample in a study of T cells after yellow fever vaccination. TCRdb analysed the 5' RACE reads with MiXCR anew, one entry per CDR3 protein. The profile covers nearly 550,000 distinct CDR3 sequences, with around 21% appearing a single time and 14% taken by the ten largest. The material was PBMCs, obtained 15 days after the yellow fever booster vaccination. All receptors derive from a man aged 25-45 years who received the YFV17D yellow fever vaccine. Both conserved end residues are part of each CDR3. The D gene is left open where the match is weak. Expanded clones get a size class; other rows say once, few or many, or leave the size out.

d_call: NA
j_call: TRBJ2-6
v_call: TRBV3-1
clone_size: few
cdr3_nt: TGTGCCAGCAGCCAAGGGTATGGGGCCAACGTCCTGACTTTC
cdr3_aa: CASSQGYGANVLTF

d_call: NA
j_call: TRBJ2-2
v_call: TRBV7-9
clone_size: NA
cdr3_nt: TGTGCCAGCAGCTTACAACGGACGAACACCGGGGAGCTGTTTTTT
cdr3_aa: CASSLQRTNTGELFF

d_call: NA
j_call: TRBJ2-7
v_call: TRBV7-2
clone_size: few
cdr3_nt: TGTGCCAGCAGCTTCGGAGGCGGGTCCTACGAGCAGTACTTC
cdr3_aa: CASSFGGGSYEQYF

d_call: NA
j_call: TRBJ1-2
v_call: TRBV7-9
clone_size: NA
cdr3_nt: TGTGCCAGCAGCCCCTATACAGGTGGCGTCGGGGGCTACACCTTC
cdr3_aa: CASSPYTGGVGGYTF

d_call: NA
j_call: TRBJ2-2
v_call: TRBV11-2
clone_size: few
cdr3_nt: TGTGCCAGCAGTGGTGGGTTAGAGCTGTTTTTT
cdr3_aa: CASSGGLELFF

d_call: NA
j_call: TRBJ2-3
v_call: TRBV28
clone_size: NA
cdr3_nt: TGTGCCAGCAGTTTAGCGGACACCCCCCGCTCGCAGTATTTT
cdr3_aa: CASSLADTPRSQYF

d_call: TRBD1
j_call: TRBJ2-2
v_call: TRBV7-2
clone_size: NA
cdr3_nt: TGTGCCAGCAGCTTAGCGGGGACAGTGATGACCGGGGAGCTGTTTTTT
cdr3_aa: CASSLAGTVMTGELFF

d_call: TRBD2
j_call: TRBJ2-7
v_call: TRBV20-1
clone_size: few
cdr3_nt: TGCAGTGCTAGAAGGATTCTAGCGGGATCGTACGAGCAGTACTTC
cdr3_aa: CSARRILAGSYEQYF

d_call: TRBD2
j_call: TRBJ2-3
v_call: TRBV12-3/TRBV12-4
clone_size: NA
cdr3_nt: TGTGCCAGCAGTTTCGAGGGAGGGCCGGGGAAGGATACGCAGTATTTT
cdr3_aa: CASSFEGGPGKDTQYF

d_call: TRBD1
j_call: TRBJ2-1
v_call: TRBV24-1
clone_size: NA
cdr3_nt: TGTGCCACCAGTGATTCCGGGACAGGACTTGACAATGAGCAGTTCTTC
cdr3_aa: CATSDSGTGLDNEQFF

d_call: NA
j_call: TRBJ2-3
v_call: TRBV5-1
clone_size: NA
cdr3_nt: TGCGCCAGCAGCTTCTCCCCGGCGGGGTCCCCCACAGATACGCAGTATTTT
cdr3_aa: CASSFSPAGSPTDTQYF

d_call: TRBD1
j_call: TRBJ2-3
v_call: TRBV6-5
clone_size: NA
cdr3_nt: TGTGCCAGCGGTTTGACGGGACAGGGAAGGAGCACAGATACGCAGTATTTT
cdr3_aa: CASGLTGQGRSTDTQYF

d_call: TRBD2
j_call: TRBJ2-1
v_call: TRBV4-2
clone_size: NA
cdr3_nt: TGTGCCAGCAGCCGCAACGGACTAGGAAATGAGCAGTTCTTC
cdr3_aa: CASSRNGLGNEQFF

d_call: NA
j_call: TRBJ2-1
v_call: TRBV29-1
clone_size: NA
cdr3_nt: TGCAGCGTTGCGGGAGCGGACTCCTACAATGAGCAGTTCTTC
cdr3_aa: CSVAGADSYNEQFF

d_call: NA
j_call: TRBJ2-3
v_call: TRBV14
clone_size: few
cdr3_nt: TGTGCCAGCGCTTCCCCCCAAAGCACAGATACGCAGTATTTT
cdr3_aa: CASASPQSTDTQYF

d_call: TRBD1
j_call: TRBJ2-1
v_call: TRBV29-1
clone_size: few
cdr3_nt: TGCAGCGTAACAGGGGTGGCCTACAATGAGCAGTTCTTC
cdr3_aa: CSVTGVAYNEQFF

d_call: NA
j_call: TRBJ1-1
v_call: TRBV20-1
clone_size: few
cdr3_nt: TGCAGTGCTAGAGTTACAGCGGGTGAAGCTTTCTTT
cdr3_aa: CSARVTAGEAFF

d_call: NA
j_call: TRBJ1-5
v_call: TRBV27
clone_size: few
cdr3_nt: TGTGCCAGCAGTTTATCTGTGACAGGATATAGCAATCAGCCCCAGCATTTT
cdr3_aa: CASSLSVTGYSNQPQHF

d_call: TRBD2
j_call: TRBJ2-1
v_call: TRBV7-9
clone_size: many
cdr3_nt: TGTGCCAGCAGCTTAGCGGATCGGGAGGGCCTAGACAATGAGCAGTTCTTC
cdr3_aa: CASSLADREGLDNEQFF

d_call: NA
j_call: TRBJ2-1
v_call: TRBV12-3/TRBV12-4
clone_size: few
cdr3_nt: TGTGCCAGCAGCAAAGTAGGGGATGAGCAGTTCTTC
cdr3_aa: CASSKVGDEQFF

d_call: NA
j_call: TRBJ2-5
v_call: TRBV7-9
clone_size: NA
cdr3_nt: TGTGCCAGCAGCTACGAGGGGACCCAGTACTTC
cdr3_aa: CASSYEGTQYF

d_call: NA
j_call: TRBJ2-7
v_call: TRBV7-2
clone_size: NA
cdr3_nt: TGTGCCAGCAGCCCGCGGACTTTCTCCTACGAGCAGTACTTC
cdr3_aa: CASSPRTFSYEQYF

d_call: NA
j_call: TRBJ2-7
v_call: TRBV6-5
clone_size: NA
cdr3_nt: TGTGCCAGCAGTTACTCCTCTGACGGTGTCTCCTACGAGCAGTACTTC
cdr3_aa: CASSYSSDGVSYEQYF

d_call: TRBD2
j_call: TRBJ2-7
v_call: TRBV7-6
clone_size: few
cdr3_nt: TGTGCCAGCAGCTTAGCGCCTCAACTAGCGGGAGGGCCGAACGAGCAGTACTTC
cdr3_aa: CASSLAPQLAGGPNEQYF

d_call: TRBD1
j_call: TRBJ1-2
v_call: TRBV7-8
clone_size: NA
cdr3_nt: TGTGCCAGCACCCGAAGACAGGGCTGGGGCTACACCTTC
cdr3_aa: CASTRRQGWGYTF